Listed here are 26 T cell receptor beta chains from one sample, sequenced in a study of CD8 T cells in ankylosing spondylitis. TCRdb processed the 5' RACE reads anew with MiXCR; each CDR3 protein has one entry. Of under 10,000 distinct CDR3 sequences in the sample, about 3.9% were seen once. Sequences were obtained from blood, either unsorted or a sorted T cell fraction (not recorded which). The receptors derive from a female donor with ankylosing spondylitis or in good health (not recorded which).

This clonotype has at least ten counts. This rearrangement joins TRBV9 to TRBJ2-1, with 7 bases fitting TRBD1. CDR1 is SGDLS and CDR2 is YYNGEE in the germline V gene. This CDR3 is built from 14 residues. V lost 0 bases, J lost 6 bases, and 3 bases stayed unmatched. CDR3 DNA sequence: TGTGCCAGCAGCGTAGGTTCAGGGGGCAATGAGCAGTTCTTC. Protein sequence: CASSVGSGGNEQFF.

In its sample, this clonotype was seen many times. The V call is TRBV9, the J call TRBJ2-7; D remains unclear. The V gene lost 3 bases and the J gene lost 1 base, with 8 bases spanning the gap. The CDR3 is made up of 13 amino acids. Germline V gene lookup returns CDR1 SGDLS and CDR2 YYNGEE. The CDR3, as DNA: TGTGCCAGCAGCGCACCCAGGTCCTACGAGCAGTACTTC. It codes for CASSAPRSYEQYF.

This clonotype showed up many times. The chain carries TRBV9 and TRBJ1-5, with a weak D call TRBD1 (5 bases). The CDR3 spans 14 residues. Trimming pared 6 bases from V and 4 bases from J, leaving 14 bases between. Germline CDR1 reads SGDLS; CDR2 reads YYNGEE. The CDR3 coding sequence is TGTGCCAGCAACCTGGGGGGAATAAATCAGCCCCAGCATTTT. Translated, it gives CASNLGGINQPQHF.

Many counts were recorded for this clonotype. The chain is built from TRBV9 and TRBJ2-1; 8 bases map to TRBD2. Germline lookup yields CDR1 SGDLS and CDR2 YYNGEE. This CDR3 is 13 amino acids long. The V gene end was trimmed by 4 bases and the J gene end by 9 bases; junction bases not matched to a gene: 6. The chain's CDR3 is CASSRGSGAEQFF. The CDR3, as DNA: TGTGCCAGCAGCCGTGGTAGCGGGGCTGAGCAGTTCTTC.

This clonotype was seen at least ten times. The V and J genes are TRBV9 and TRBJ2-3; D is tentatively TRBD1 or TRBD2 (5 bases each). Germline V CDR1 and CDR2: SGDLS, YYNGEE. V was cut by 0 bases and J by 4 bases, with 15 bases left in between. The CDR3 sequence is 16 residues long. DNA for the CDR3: TGTGCCAGCAGCGTAGAGATGGGACCAGAATCAGATACGCAGTATTTT. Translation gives CASSVEMGPESDTQYF. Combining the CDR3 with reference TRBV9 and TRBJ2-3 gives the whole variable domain DSGVTQTPKHLITATGQRVTLRCSPRSGDLSVYWYQQSLDQGLQFLIQYYNGEERAKGNILERFSAQQFPDLHSELNLSSLELGDSALYFCASSVEMGPESDTQYFGPGTRLTVL.

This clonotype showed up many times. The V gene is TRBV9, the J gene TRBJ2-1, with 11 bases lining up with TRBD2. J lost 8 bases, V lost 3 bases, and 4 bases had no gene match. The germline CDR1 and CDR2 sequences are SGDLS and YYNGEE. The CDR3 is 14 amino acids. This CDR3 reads CASSDSGGADEQFF. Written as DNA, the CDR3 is TGTGCCAGCAGCGATAGCGGGGGGGCCGATGAGCAGTTCTTC.

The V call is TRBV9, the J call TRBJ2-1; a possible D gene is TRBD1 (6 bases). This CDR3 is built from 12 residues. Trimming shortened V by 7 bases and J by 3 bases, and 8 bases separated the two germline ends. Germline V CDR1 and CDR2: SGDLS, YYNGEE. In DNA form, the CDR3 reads TGTGCCAGCGGGGACAACTACAATGAGCAGTTCTTC. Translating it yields CASGDNYNEQFF.

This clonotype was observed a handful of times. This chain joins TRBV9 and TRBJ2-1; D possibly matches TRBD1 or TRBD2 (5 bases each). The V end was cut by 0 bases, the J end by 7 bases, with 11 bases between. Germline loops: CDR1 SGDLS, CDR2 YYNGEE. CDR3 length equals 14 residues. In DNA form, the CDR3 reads TGTGCCAGCAGCGTAGTAGGGGAGCCTAATGAGCAGTTCTTC. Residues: CASSVVGEPNEQFF.

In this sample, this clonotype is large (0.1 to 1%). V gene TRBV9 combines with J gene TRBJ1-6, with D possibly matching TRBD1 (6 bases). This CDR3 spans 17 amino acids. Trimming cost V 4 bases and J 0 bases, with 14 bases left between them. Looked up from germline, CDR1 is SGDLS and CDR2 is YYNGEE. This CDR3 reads CASSFTGLSSYNSPLHF. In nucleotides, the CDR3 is TGTGCCAGCAGCTTCACAGGGTTGAGCTCCTATAATTCACCCCTCCACTTT.

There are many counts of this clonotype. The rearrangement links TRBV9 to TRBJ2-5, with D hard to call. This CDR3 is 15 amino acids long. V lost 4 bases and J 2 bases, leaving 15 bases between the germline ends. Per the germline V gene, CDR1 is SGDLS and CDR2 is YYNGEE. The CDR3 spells CASSSRSDKQETQYF. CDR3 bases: TGTGCCAGCAGCTCACGATCTGACAAGCAAGAGACCCAGTACTTC.

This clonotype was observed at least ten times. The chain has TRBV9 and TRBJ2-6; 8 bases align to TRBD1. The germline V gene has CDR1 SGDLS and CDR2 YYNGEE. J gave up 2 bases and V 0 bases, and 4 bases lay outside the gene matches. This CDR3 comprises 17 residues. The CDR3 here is CASSVATGDPGANVLTF. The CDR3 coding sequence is TGTGCCAGCAGCGTAGCGACAGGGGATCCTGGGGCCAACGTCCTGACTTTC.

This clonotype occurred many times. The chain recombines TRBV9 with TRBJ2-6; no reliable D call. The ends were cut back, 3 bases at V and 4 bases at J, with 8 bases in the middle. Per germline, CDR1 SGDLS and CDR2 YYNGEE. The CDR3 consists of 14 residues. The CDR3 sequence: CASSAGNGANVLTF. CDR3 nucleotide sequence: TGTGCCAGCAGCGCGGGTAACGGGGCCAACGTCCTGACTTTC.

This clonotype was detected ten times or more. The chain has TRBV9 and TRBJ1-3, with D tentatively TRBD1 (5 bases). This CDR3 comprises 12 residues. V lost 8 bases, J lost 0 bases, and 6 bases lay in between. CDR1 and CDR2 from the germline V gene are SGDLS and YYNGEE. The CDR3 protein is CASTGSGNTIYF. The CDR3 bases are TGTGCCAGTACAGGCTCTGGAAACACCATATATTTT.

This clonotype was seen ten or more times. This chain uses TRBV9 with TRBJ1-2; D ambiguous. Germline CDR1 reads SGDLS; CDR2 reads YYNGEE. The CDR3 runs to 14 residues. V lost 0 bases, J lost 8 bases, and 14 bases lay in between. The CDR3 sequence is CASSVGSGDWGYTF. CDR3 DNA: TGTGCCAGCAGCGTAGGATCCGGAGACTGGGGCTACACCTTC.

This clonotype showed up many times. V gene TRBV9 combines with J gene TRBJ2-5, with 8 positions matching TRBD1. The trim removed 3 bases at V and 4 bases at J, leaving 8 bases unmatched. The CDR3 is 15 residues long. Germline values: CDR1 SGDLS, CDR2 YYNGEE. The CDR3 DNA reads TGTGCCAGCAGCGCTCGACAGGGGTTACGAGAGACCCAGTACTTC. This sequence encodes CASSARQGLRETQYF.

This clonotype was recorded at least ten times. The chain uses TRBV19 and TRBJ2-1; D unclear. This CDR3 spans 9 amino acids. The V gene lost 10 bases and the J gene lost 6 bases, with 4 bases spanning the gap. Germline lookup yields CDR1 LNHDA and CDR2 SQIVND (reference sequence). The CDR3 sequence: CAISNEQFF. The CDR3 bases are TGTGCCATAAGCAATGAGCAGTTCTTC.

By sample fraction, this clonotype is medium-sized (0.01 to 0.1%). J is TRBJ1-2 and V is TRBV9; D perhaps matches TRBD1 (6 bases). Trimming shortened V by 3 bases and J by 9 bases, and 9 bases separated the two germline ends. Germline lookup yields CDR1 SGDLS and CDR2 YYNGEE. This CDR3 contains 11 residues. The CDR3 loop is CASSATGSYTF. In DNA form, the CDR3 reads TGTGCCAGCAGCGCTACAGGGAGCTACACCTTC.

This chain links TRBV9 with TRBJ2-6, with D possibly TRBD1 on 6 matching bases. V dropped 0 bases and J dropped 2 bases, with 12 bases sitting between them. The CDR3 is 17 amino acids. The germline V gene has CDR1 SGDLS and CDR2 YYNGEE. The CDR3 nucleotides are TGTGCCAGCAGCGTAGACGACAGGACCCCTGGGGCCAACGTCCTGACTTTC. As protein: CASSVDDRTPGANVLTF. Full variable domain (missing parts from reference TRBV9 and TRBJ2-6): DSGVTQTPKHLITATGQRVTLRCSPRSGDLSVYWYQQSLDQGLQFLIQYYNGEERAKGNILERFSAQQFPDLHSELNLSSLELGDSALYFCASSVDDRTPGANVLTFGAGSRLTVL.

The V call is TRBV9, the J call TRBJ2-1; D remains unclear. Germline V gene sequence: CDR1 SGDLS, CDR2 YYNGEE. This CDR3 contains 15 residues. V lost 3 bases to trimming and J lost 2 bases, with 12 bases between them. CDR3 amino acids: CASSAGWQAYNEQFF. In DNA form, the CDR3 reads TGTGCCAGCAGCGCAGGTTGGCAGGCCTACAATGAGCAGTTCTTC.

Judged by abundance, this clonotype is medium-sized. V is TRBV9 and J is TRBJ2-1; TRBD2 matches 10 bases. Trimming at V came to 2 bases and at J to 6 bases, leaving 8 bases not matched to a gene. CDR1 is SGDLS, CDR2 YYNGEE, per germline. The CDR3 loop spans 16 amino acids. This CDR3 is CASSVSSGGDINEQFF. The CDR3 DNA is TGTGCCAGCAGCGTCTCCAGCGGGGGGGATATCAATGAGCAGTTCTTC.

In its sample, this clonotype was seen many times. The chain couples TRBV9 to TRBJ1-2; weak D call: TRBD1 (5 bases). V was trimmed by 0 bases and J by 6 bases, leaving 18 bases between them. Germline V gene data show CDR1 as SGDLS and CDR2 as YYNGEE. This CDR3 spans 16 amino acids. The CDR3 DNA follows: TGTGCCAGCAGCGTAGGGGACGGCGCAGAAACAGATGGCTACACCTTC. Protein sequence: CASSVGDGAETDGYTF.

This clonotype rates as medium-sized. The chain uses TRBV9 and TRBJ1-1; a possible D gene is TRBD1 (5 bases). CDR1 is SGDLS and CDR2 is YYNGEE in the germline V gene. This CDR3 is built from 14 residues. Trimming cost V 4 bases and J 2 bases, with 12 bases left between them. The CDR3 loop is CASSKGHLNTEAFF. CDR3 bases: TGTGCCAGCAGCAAAGGACACCTCAACACTGAAGCTTTCTTT. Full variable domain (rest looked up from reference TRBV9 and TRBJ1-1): DSGVTQTPKHLITATGQRVTLRCSPRSGDLSVYWYQQSLDQGLQFLIQYYNGEERAKGNILERFSAQQFPDLHSELNLSSLELGDSALYFCASSKGHLNTEAFFGQGTRLTVV.

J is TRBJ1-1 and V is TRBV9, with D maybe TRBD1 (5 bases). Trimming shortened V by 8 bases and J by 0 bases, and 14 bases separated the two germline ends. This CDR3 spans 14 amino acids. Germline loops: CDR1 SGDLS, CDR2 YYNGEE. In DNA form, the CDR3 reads TGTGCCAGTCAGCGCGGGGCTATGAACACTGAAGCTTTCTTT. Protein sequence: CASQRGAMNTEAFF.

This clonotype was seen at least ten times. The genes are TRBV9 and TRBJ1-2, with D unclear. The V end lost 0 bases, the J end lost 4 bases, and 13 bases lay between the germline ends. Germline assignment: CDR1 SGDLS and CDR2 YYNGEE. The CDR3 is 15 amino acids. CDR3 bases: TGTGCCAGCAGCGTAGGCGGACGGGCGGCCTATGGCTACACCTTC. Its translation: CASSVGGRAAYGYTF.

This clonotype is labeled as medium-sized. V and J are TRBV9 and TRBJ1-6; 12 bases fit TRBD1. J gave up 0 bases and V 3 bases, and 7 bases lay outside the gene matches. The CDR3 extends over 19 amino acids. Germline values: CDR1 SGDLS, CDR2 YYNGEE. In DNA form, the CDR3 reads TGTGCCAGCAGCGAGGGGGGACAGGGGGCATCCTCCTATAATTCACCCCTCCACTTT. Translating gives CASSEGGQGASSYNSPLHF.

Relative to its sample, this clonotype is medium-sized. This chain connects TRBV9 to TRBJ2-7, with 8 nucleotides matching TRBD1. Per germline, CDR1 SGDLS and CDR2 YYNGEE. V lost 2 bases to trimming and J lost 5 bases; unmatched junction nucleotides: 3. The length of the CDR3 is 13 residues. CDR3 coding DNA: TGTGCCAGCAGCGTGACAGGGGCGGACGAGCAGTACTTC. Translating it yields CASSVTGADEQYF. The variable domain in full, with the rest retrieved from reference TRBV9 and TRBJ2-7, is DSGVTQTPKHLITATGQRVTLRCSPRSGDLSVYWYQQSLDQGLQFLIQYYNGEERAKGNILERFSAQQFPDLHSELNLSSLELGDSALYFCASSVTGADEQYFGPGTRLTVT.